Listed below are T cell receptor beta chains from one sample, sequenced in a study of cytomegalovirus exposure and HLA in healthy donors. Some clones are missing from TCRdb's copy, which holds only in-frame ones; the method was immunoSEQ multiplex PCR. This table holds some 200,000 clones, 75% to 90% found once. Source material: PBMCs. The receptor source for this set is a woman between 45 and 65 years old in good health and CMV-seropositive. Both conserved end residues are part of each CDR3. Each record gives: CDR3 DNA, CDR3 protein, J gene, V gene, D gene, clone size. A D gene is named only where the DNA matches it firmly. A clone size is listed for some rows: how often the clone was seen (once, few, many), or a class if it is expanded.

TGTGCCACCAGCAAGCTGGACAGGCAGTATCAGCCCCAGCATTTT	CATSKLDRQYQPQHF	TRBJ1-5	TRBV15	TRBD1	few
TGCGCCAGCAGTCAATCAAGGGACAGTAGCTCCTATAATTCACCCCTCCACTTT	CASSQSRDSSSYNSPLHF	TRBJ1-6	TRBV23-1	TRBD1	NA
TGTGCCAGCATACCCGGGGGCTCTGGAAACACCATATATTTT	CASIPGGSGNTIYF	TRBJ1-3	TRBV6-5	NA	NA
TGTGCCAGCAGCGAGGGACAGGGAACAGCAGATACGCAGTATTTT	CASSEGQGTADTQYF	TRBJ2-3	TRBV7-2	TRBD1	NA
TGTGCCTGGAGTTGGGCCGAAATTATGAATTCACCCCTCCACTTT	CAWSWAEIMNSPLHF	TRBJ1-6	TRBV30	NA	few
TGTGCCAGCACACAGGGGGCCCGCCAGTTCTTC	CASTQGARQFF	TRBJ2-1	TRBV28	TRBD1	NA
TGTGCCAGCAGTCTCCAGGGATCAAACACCGGGGAGCTGTTTTTT	CASSLQGSNTGELFF	TRBJ2-2	TRBV21-1	NA	NA
TGTGCCAGCAGCTTAGATGTGACAGGGGGCGTAACGGCCTTC	CASSLDVTGGVTAF	TRBJ1-2	TRBV7-9	TRBD1	once
TGTGCCAGCAGTTTATCCGCGGGTTATCCGACTGAAGCTTTCTTT	CASSLSAGYPTEAFF	TRBJ1-1	TRBV27	NA	NA
TGTGCCAGCAGTGATCCAGACAGGGGCAGGGGCCCCCAGCATTTT	CASSDPDRGRGPQHF	TRBJ1-5	TRBV6-1	TRBD1	NA
TGTGCCAGCAGCGCGGGGGGTACGGCAGATACGCAGTATTTT	CASSAGGTADTQYF	TRBJ2-3	TRBV5-6	TRBD2	NA
TGCGCCAGCAGCCGACAACAAGAGACCCAGTACTTC	CASSRQQETQYF	TRBJ2-5	TRBV5-1	NA	few
TGTGCCAGCAGTTTTTCTAGAGTCTACGAGCAGTACTTC	CASSFSRVYEQYF	TRBJ2-7	TRBV28	NA	NA
TGCGCCAAACAACCGTCCGGGGGTGGCTACACCTTC	CAKQPSGGGYTF	TRBJ1-2	TRBV5-1	NA	few
TGCGCCAGCAGCTTGTTAGTGGGTTCGGGAGAGACCCAGTACTTC	CASSLLVGSGETQYF	TRBJ2-5	TRBV5-1	NA	NA
TGTGCCAGCAGCTTAGGAGGGGACAGCCCCAACAATGAGCAGTTCTTC	CASSLGGDSPNNEQFF	TRBJ2-1	TRBV11-3	TRBD1	NA
TGTGCCTCCCGGGACAGGGTCGGCACTGAAGCTTTCTTT	CASRDRVGTEAFF	TRBJ1-1	TRBV6-6	TRBD1	once
TGTGCCAGCAGCTCAGGGATAACTAGCGGGGGGGCCTCGGTTGAGACCCAGTACTTC	CASSSGITSGGASVETQYF	TRBJ2-5	TRBV11-1	TRBD2	NA
TGTGCCAGCAGCTTAGGGGGACAGGGACCCACAGATACGCAGTATTTT	CASSLGGQGPTDTQYF	TRBJ2-3	TRBV7-2	TRBD1	NA
TGTGCCAGCAGCGGGAAAGCGGGGGGGCAAGAGACCCAGTACTTC	CASSGKAGGQETQYF	TRBJ2-5	TRBV5-4	TRBD2	NA
TGTGCCAGCAGTGTGGACAGAGTGAACACTGAAGCTTTCTTT	CASSVDRVNTEAFF	TRBJ1-1	TRBV2	NA	NA
TGCGCCAGCAGCTTGGTGGCGGGGGGCCAAGAGACCCAGTACTTC	CASSLVAGGQETQYF	TRBJ2-5	TRBV5-1	TRBD2	NA
TGTGCCAGCAGGGGACTAGGATCAGATACGCAGTATTTT	CASRGLGSDTQYF	TRBJ2-3	TRBV6-1	TRBD2	NA
TGCGCCAGCAGCCATGAATCCCCGGGACTAGCGGGCAATGAGCAGTTCTTC	CASSHESPGLAGNEQFF	TRBJ2-1	TRBV5-1	TRBD2	NA
TGTGCCACCAGCAGGGGGACTAGCGGAGTCACAGATACGCAGTATTTT	CATSRGTSGVTDTQYF	TRBJ2-3	TRBV15	TRBD2	NA
TGTGCCATCAGTGAGCCCCCTACAGATACGCAGTATTTT	CAISEPPTDTQYF	TRBJ2-3	TRBV10-3	NA	NA
TGTGCCAGCACCGAAATCAGGACACTGAACACTGAAGCTTTCTTT	CASTEIRTLNTEAFF	TRBJ1-1	TRBV2	NA	NA
TGTGCCACCAGCAGAGATGCTAGCGGGGGGAAATACGAGCAGTACTTC	CATSRDASGGKYEQYF	TRBJ2-7	TRBV15	TRBD2	NA
TGTGCCAGCAGTTTAAAGCCTAGCAATGAGCAGTTCTTC	CASSLKPSNEQFF	TRBJ2-1	TRBV28	NA	NA
TGTGCCAGCAGTTCTCAGGGGTACCGCTACGAGCAGTACTTC	CASSSQGYRYEQYF	TRBJ2-7	TRBV7-2	NA	NA
TGTGCCAGCAGCCAACCTACAGCCAGACCTGCTAGCTACACCTTC	CASSQPTARPASYTF	TRBJ1-2	TRBV5-4	NA	NA
TGTGCCAGCAGCTTACAGGATCAGCCCCAGCATTTT	CASSLQDQPQHF	TRBJ1-5	TRBV5-8	NA	once
TGTGCCAGCAGCAACGGACAGGGGACTTCTGAAGCTTTCTTT	CASSNGQGTSEAFF	TRBJ1-1	TRBV7-6	TRBD1	NA
TGCGCCAGCCGAGACATGAAAGATACGCAGTATTTT	CASRDMKDTQYF	TRBJ2-3	TRBV10-2	NA	NA
TGTGCCAGCACCCAGGACAGATTACCTAATTCAGCCCTCCACTTT	CASTQDRLPNSALHF	TRBJ1-6	TRBV6-1	NA	few
TGCGCCAGCAGCTTAGTAACCGCGTACAATGAGCAGTTCTTC	CASSLVTAYNEQFF	TRBJ2-1	TRBV5-1	NA	few
TGTGCCAGCAGCTTCCTAGCGGGGGGGCCGGGCGAGCAGTACTTC	CASSFLAGGPGEQYF	TRBJ2-7	TRBV7-8	TRBD2	NA
TGCGCCAGCAGCCAAGATCGAGCCAGGAACTATGGCTACACCTTC	CASSQDRARNYGYTF	TRBJ1-2	TRBV4-3	NA	NA
TGTGCCAGCAGCCCGCAGGTAGGAGCTTTCTTT	CASSPQVGAFF	TRBJ1-1	TRBV7-2	NA	NA
TGCGCCAACCGGGACAGGGTCGACGAGCAGTACTTC	CANRDRVDEQYF	TRBJ2-7	TRBV10-1	TRBD1	once
TGTGCCAGCAGTTTAGAGGACAGGGGACCCTACAATGAGCAGTTCTTC	CASSLEDRGPYNEQFF	TRBJ2-1	TRBV6-6	TRBD1	NA
TGCGCCAGCAGTCGCAAAGGGGTCCTCTTGGTCCGTCGTAGCAATCAGCCCCAGCATTTT	CASSRKGVLLVRRSNQPQHF	TRBJ1-5	TRBV23-1	NA	NA
TGTGCCATCAGCGAGGACAGGGACTACGAGCAGTACTTC	CAISEDRDYEQYF	TRBJ2-7	TRBV6-5	TRBD1	few
TGTGCCAGCAGTAGTCAGCAAGAGACCCAGTACTTC	CASSSQQETQYF	TRBJ2-5	TRBV6-1	NA	NA
TGTGCCAGCACAAGGGGGAGCTCCTACGAGCAGTACTTC	CASTRGSSYEQYF	TRBJ2-7	TRBV6-6	NA	NA
TGTGCCAGCAGTCGACGGGGCTACGAGCAGTACTTC	CASSRRGYEQYF	TRBJ2-7	TRBV27	NA	NA
TGTGCCAGCAGCCCCCCTTGGACAGAGAACACTGAAGCTTTCTTT	CASSPPWTENTEAFF	TRBJ1-1	TRBV9	NA	NA
TGTGCCAGCAGGAGGGGACAGAATAATTCACCCCTCCACTTT	CASRRGQNNSPLHF	TRBJ1-6	TRBV2	TRBD1	NA